Presented here are 27 T cell receptor beta chains from one specimen sequenced in a study of T cells after yellow fever vaccination. TCRdb fed the 5' RACE reads into MiXCR, producing one record per CDR3 protein. The sample shows about 160,000 distinct CDR3 sequences, 6.5% to 8.5% of them seen only once. This specimen was CD4+ T cells sorted from PBMCs, taken 4 to 5 days after the first yellow fever vaccination. These receptors were obtained from a man younger than 30 who received the YFV17D yellow fever vaccine.

This clonotype was detected ten times or more. J is TRBJ2-5 and V is TRBV20-1; 10 nucleotides line up with TRBD2. Germline CDR1 is DFQATT and CDR2 is SNEGSKA (reference sequence). This CDR3 comprises 14 residues. The trim removed 6 bases at V and 5 bases at J, leaving 9 bases unmatched. The CDR3 DNA is TGCAGTGCCGCGCGAGCGGGGGGGCCCGAGACCCAGTACTTC. It is translated as CSAARAGGPETQYF.

This sequence joins TRBV15 and TRBJ1-2, with a possible D match to TRBD1 (5 bases). Between the trimmed V and J ends, which lost 9 bases and 12 bases, there was a span of 26 bases. CDR1 and CDR2 from the germline V gene are LNHNV and YYDKDF (reference sequence). The length of the CDR3 is 14 residues. CDR3 residues: CATGSLRQGRPNTF. The CDR3 nucleotides read TGTGCCACTGGGAGTCTTCGTCAGGGAAGGCCCAACACCTTC.

The chain links TRBV6-5 to TRBJ2-3, with 9 bases aligning to TRBD2. Germline assignment: CDR1 MNHEY and CDR2 SVGAGI. This CDR3 contains 18 residues. Trimming removed 0 bases from V and 4 bases from J; junction bases left unmatched: 11. The CDR3 nucleotides read TGTGCCAGCAGTTACTCGCAGGTGGCGGGGGGGCCGGCAGATACGCAGTATTTT. Its protein product is CASSYSQVAGGPADTQYF.

This clonotype showed up just a few times. The CDR3 region has the DNA TGTGCCAGCAGCCTAGAGACAGGGCTCGAGCAGTACGTC. It specifies CASSLETGLEQYV. The rearrangement joins TRBV7-2 to TRBJ2-7, with 7 bases fitting TRBD1. The CDR3 is 13 residues long. V trimming: 5 bases; J trimming: 6 bases; junction bases outside the gene matches: 7. Germline CDR1 reads SGHTA; CDR2 reads FQGNSA.

This clonotype was observed at least ten times. The gene calls are TRBV29-1 and TRBJ2-4, with D perhaps TRBD2 (5 bases). CDR3 length: 13 amino acids. Per germline, CDR1 SQVTM and CDR2 ANQGSEA. Trimming took off 2 bases at V and 0 bases at J, with 5 bases between the two ends. The CDR3: CSVELAAKNIQYF. The CDR3, as DNA: TGCAGCGTTGAACTAGCAGCCAAAAACATTCAGTACTTC.

This clonotype was observed a few times. V is TRBV11-1 and J is TRBJ2-1, with 7 positions matching TRBD1. Per the germline V gene, CDR1 is SGHAT and CDR2 is FQDESV (reference sequence). The CDR3 consists of 16 residues. The J segment lost 1 base and the V segment lost 5 bases, leaving 8 bases of the junction unmatched. CDR3 coding DNA: TGTGCCAGCAGCCGGGGACAGACTATTTCCTACAATGAGCAGTTCTTC. It codes for CASSRGQTISYNEQFF. The complete variable domain, with remaining parts taken from reference TRBV11-1 and TRBJ2-1, reads EAEVAQSPRYKITEKSQAVAFWCDPISGHATLYWYRQILGQGPELLVQFQDESVVDDSQLPKDRFSAERLKGVDSTLKIQPAELGDSAMYLCASSRGQTISYNEQFFGPGTRLTVL.

In its sample, this clonotype was seen many times. This rearrangement joins TRBV24-1 to TRBJ1-1; 8 bases line up with TRBD1. This CDR3 has 13 residues. The germline V gene encodes CDR1 KGHDR and CDR2 SFDVKD. The ends lost 9 bases at V and 2 bases at J; junction bases unmatched: 4. The CDR3 bases are TGTGCCACCCTAGGACAGGGCAACACTGAAGCTTTCTTT. It is translated as CATLGQGNTEAFF.

J is TRBJ2-3 and V is TRBV4-2; TRBD2 agrees at 13 bases. This CDR3 has 17 residues. Germline-derived CDR1 and CDR2 are LGHNA and YNFKEQ. V shed 0 bases and J 7 bases; nucleotides not matched to a gene: 7. As DNA, the CDR3 is TGTGCCAGCAGCCAAGAAACTAGCGGGGGGGCCTCGAATACGCAGTATTTT. Encoded protein: CASSQETSGGASNTQYF.

This clonotype occurred a few times. The V gene is TRBV6-1, the J gene TRBJ2-7; D tentatively reads TRBD1 or TRBD2 (5 bases each). The germline V gene has CDR1 MNHNS and CDR2 SASEGT. The V end lost 3 bases, the J end lost 2 bases, and 8 bases lay between the germline ends. The CDR3 runs 13 residues. Here the CDR3 reads CASSDRGAYEQYV. The DNA of the CDR3 is TGTGCCAGCAGTGATCGGGGCGCCTACGAGCAGTACGTC.

The CDR3 DNA reads TGTGCCAGCAGTTTAAACGGGGCCCAAGATACGCAGTATTTT. Its protein is CASSLNGAQDTQYF. V is TRBV6-5 and J is TRBJ2-3; D assignment may be TRBD1 or TRBD2 (5 bases each). The germline V gene has CDR1 MNHEY and CDR2 SVGAGI. Trimming took off 4 bases at V and 5 bases at J, with 13 bases between the two ends. The CDR3 contains 14 residues.

About this clonotype: A much bigger clone sits one base away, suggesting this may be a read error. The rearrangement links TRBV12-3 or TRBV12-4 to TRBJ2-1; the D is unclear. The CDR3 spans 11 residues. With 6 bases removed from V and 11 bases from J, the gap between germline ends came to 11 bases. The CDR3, as DNA: TGTGCCAGCAGCCCAACGGGTAAGCAGTTCTTC. It encodes CASSPTGKQFF.

V usage is TRBV7-9 and J usage is TRBJ1-2, with a possible D match to TRBD1 (5 bases). Germline-derived CDR1 and CDR2 are SEHNR and FQNEAQ (reference sequence). Trimming shortened V by 5 bases and J by 0 bases, and 13 bases separated the two germline ends. The CDR3 covers 15 residues. The CDR3 DNA reads TGTGCCAGCAGCCAAGACAGCAGTACTAACTATGGCTACACCTTC. Translated: CASSQDSSTNYGYTF. Using reference TRBV7-9 and TRBJ1-2 for the parts outside the CDR3, the full variable domain is DTGVSQNPRHKITKRGQNVTFRCDPISEHNRLYWYRQTLGQGPEFLTYFQNEAQLEKSRLLSDRFSAERPKGSFSTLEIQRTEQGDSAMYLCASSQDSSTNYGYTFGSGTRLTVV.

This clonotype was counted at least ten times. The chain combines TRBV4-1 with TRBJ1-1; perhaps TRBD1 as D (5 bases). The CDR3 extends over 14 amino acids. Germline CDR1 is MGHRA and CDR2 is YSYEKL. The V end was cut by 0 bases, the J end by 4 bases, with 9 bases between. The CDR3 spells CASSQEGASTEAFF. Written as DNA, the CDR3 is TGCGCCAGCAGCCAAGAAGGGGCTAGCACTGAAGCTTTCTTT.

In its sample, this clonotype was seen many times. The rearrangement uses TRBV10-3 and TRBJ2-1; D might be TRBD1 (6 bases). Germline assignment: CDR1 ENHRY and CDR2 SYGVKD. V gave up 5 bases and J gave up 0 bases, with 23 bases separating them. There are 19 residues in the CDR3. Here the CDR3 reads CAISPSTGWGFSSYNEQFF. In DNA form, the CDR3 reads TGTGCCATCAGTCCCTCGACAGGTTGGGGATTCAGCTCCTACAATGAGCAGTTCTTC.

In its sample, this clonotype was seen many times. CDR3: CASSLLWADTDTQYF. CDR3 nucleotide sequence: TGTGCCAGCAGTTTACTTTGGGCAGACACAGATACGCAGTATTTT. The rearrangement links TRBV12-3 or TRBV12-4 to TRBJ2-3; D is unresolved. The CDR3 runs 15 residues. Trimming pared 2 bases from V and 2 bases from J, leaving 11 bases between.

The chain joins TRBV6-1 to TRBJ1-2; TRBD1 agrees at 9 bases. Per germline, CDR1 MNHNS and CDR2 SASEGT. This CDR3 spans 18 amino acids. V trimming: 3 bases; J trimming: 4 bases; junction bases outside the gene matches: 15. The DNA of the CDR3 is TGTGCCAGCAGTGAGCCCGGGACAGGGCGAAATCGCGCCTATGGCTACACCTTC. This sequence encodes CASSEPGTGRNRAYGYTF.

This clonotype was picked up many times. This rearrangement joins TRBV7-2 to TRBJ2-3; 13 bases match TRBD2. Germline V gives CDR1 SGHTA, CDR2 FQGNSA. This CDR3 has 16 amino acids. The junction had 4 bases not matched to a gene; V was cut back by 5 bases and J by 2 bases. The CDR3 protein is CASSPLAGGTTDTQYF. CDR3 in DNA: TGTGCCAGCAGCCCACTAGCGGGGGGGACCACAGATACGCAGTATTTT.

This clonotype has only a few counts. This rearrangement joins TRBV15 to TRBJ1-2; perhaps TRBD1 as D (5 bases). The CDR3 loop spans 14 amino acids. Germline CDR1 and CDR2: LNHNV and YYDKDF (reference sequence). V dropped 5 bases and J dropped 2 bases, with 12 bases sitting between them. For the CDR3, the DNA is TGTGCCACCAGCTATGGGGGGATGAACTATGGCTACACCTTC. Translation gives CATSYGGMNYGYTF.

The count of this clonotype is one. The junction departs from the called germline gene at one end, perhaps through a read error. This chain links TRBV7-9 with TRBJ2-1; perhaps TRBD2 as D (5 bases). The CDR3 covers 14 residues. CDR1 SEHNR and CDR2 FQNEAQ come from the germline V gene (reference sequence). In DNA form, the CDR3 reads TGTGCCATCAGCCCCCGGGTCCGCGGGAATGAGCAGTTCTTC. This codes for CAISPRVRGNEQFF.

This clonotype appeared many times. For the CDR3, the DNA is TGTGCCAGCAGCAACCGGGACGGGTTTTGGGGCTACACCTTC. Residues: CASSNRDGFWGYTF. The chain is built from TRBV9 and TRBJ1-2, with D perhaps TRBD1 (5 bases). Germline CDR1 reads SGDLS; CDR2 reads YYNGEE. The CDR3 is made up of 14 amino acids. The V end lost 4 bases, the J end lost 8 bases, and 18 bases lay between the germline ends.

V and J are TRBV4-3 and TRBJ1-2; D remains unclear. The CDR3 totals 14 residues. V was pared by 0 bases and J by 4 bases, with 9 bases between. Looked up from germline, CDR1 is LGHNA and CDR2 is YSLEER. Here the CDR3 DNA reads TGCGCCAGCAGCCAAGATCAGCAGATCTATGGCTACACCTTC. This codes for CASSQDQQIYGYTF.

The V and J genes are TRBV20-1 and TRBJ1-5; possibly TRBD1 for D (6 bases). The germline V gene encodes CDR1 DFQATT and CDR2 SNEGSKA (reference sequence). The CDR3 runs 12 residues. The V and J ends lost 6 bases and 12 bases respectively, with 18 bases between them. The CDR3 DNA sequence: TGCAGTGCAAGCGACAGGTCTATCGGCCAGCATTTT. It is translated as CSASDRSIGQHF.

To note about this clonotype: This could be a read error, since a much larger clone is one nucleotide away. This sequence joins TRBV28 and TRBJ2-3; D possibly corresponds to TRBD1 (5 bases). Germline loops: CDR1 MDHEN, CDR2 SYDVKM. CDR3 length: 13 amino acids. Trimming took 4 bases from V and 9 from J, leaving 14 bases between them. CDR3 loop: CASSWAQVLTQYF. In DNA, the CDR3 is TGTGCCAGCAGTTGGGCACAGGTATTGACGCAGTATTTT.

This clonotype was picked up many times. This chain joins TRBV4-1 and TRBJ1-4; the match to TRBD1 covers 7 bases. Germline trimming cut 4 bases from V and 7 bases from J; bases unmatched to any gene: 6. CDR1 is MGHRA, CDR2 YSYEKL, per germline. The CDR3 is made up of 14 amino acids. The CDR3 DNA sequence: TGCGCCAGCAGCCGGGACAGCGACCGTGAAAAACTGTTTTTT. Translation gives CASSRDSDREKLFF.

This clonotype was seen ten or more times. This rearrangement joins TRBV20-1 to TRBJ2-1; 7 bases map to TRBD2. The CDR3 extends over 13 amino acids. Germline-derived CDR1 and CDR2 are DFQATT and SNEGSKA (reference sequence). With V trimmed by 0 bases and J by 7 bases, 3 bases remained unmatched. The CDR3 coding sequence is TGCAGTGCTAGAGATGGGGGGGATAATGAGCAGTTCTTC. It codes for CSARDGGDNEQFF.

A few counts support this clonotype. Given a much more abundant clone one base away, this may be a read error. The V and J genes are TRBV4-2 and TRBJ1-1; no definite D call. The length of the CDR3 is 18 residues. Germline loops: CDR1 LGHNA, CDR2 YNFKEQ. Here the CDR3 reads CASSQVTVSHIKNSEAFF. The CDR3 DNA is TGTGCCAGCAGCCAAGTAACGGTATCGCACATAAAGAACTCTGAAGCTTTCTTT.

This clonotype has a handful of counts. The V and J genes are TRBV28 and TRBJ2-1; no reliable D call. V lost 2 bases to trimming and J lost 8 bases, with 16 bases between them. The germline CDR1 and CDR2 sequences are MDHEN and SYDVKM. CDR3 size: 15 residues. CDR3 region: CASSLTEAVAHEQFF. DNA of the CDR3: TGTGCCAGCAGTTTAACTGAGGCGGTGGCCCATGAGCAGTTCTTC.